These 13 T cell receptor beta chains share one sample of origin, sequenced in a study of tumor T cells in aggressive B-cell lymphoma. Assay: immunoSEQ multiplex PCR; the TCRdb copy retains only in-frame clones and omits some. The sample consists of some 12,000 clones, around nine tenths of them appearing once. Sequencing was done on a sample of tumor tissue. Receptor source: an adult with diffuse large B cell lymphoma.

The chain is built from TRBV5-1 and TRBJ2-5; TRBD1 matches at 11 bases. The DNA end is more similar to TRBJ2-7, so the J call may be wrong. The CDR3 is 14 residues long. The germline CDR1 and CDR2 sequences are SGHRS and YFSETQ. The DNA for the CDR3 is TGCGCCAGCAGCTTGGGGGACAGGGGGAACGAGCAGTACTTC. This encodes CASSLGDRGNEQYF.

The V call is TRBV11-2, the J call TRBJ2-5; 10 bases align to TRBD1. The last part of the DNA fits TRBJ2-7 better; the J call may be wrong. In germline, CDR1 is SGHAT, CDR2 FQNNGV. The CDR3 is 14 residues long. The DNA for the CDR3 is TGTGCCAGCAGCTTAGAGACAGGGGGCCTCGAGCAGTACTTC. Its protein product is CASSLETGGLEQYF.

The gene calls are TRBV5-6 and TRBJ1-2; no clear D gene. Germline CDR1 reads SGHDT; CDR2 reads YYEEEE. Trimming cost V 0 bases and J 7 bases, with 7 bases left between them. This CDR3 spans 12 amino acids. CDR3 residues: CASSLVGAGYTF. The CDR3 region has the DNA TGTGCCAGCAGCTTGGTGGGAGCTGGCTACACCTTC. Full variable domain (remainder filled in from reference TRBV5-6 and TRBJ1-2): DAGVTQSPTHLIKTRGQQVTLRCSPKSGHDTVSWYQQALGQGPQFIFQYYEEEERQRGNFPDRFSGHQFPNYSSELNVNALLLGDSALYLCASSLVGAGYTFGSGTRLTVV.

The V call is TRBV27, the J call TRBJ2-2; TRBD2 agrees at 9 bases. The CDR3 sequence is 16 residues long. Germline values: CDR1 MNHEY, CDR2 SMNVEV (reference sequence). V shed 6 bases, J shed 2 bases, and the junction held 7 bases outside the gene matches. The CDR3 region is CASRDLAGVNTGELFF. CDR3 DNA sequence: TGTGCCAGCAGAGACTTAGCGGGAGTTAACACCGGGGAGCTGTTTTTT.

The genes are TRBV7-9 and TRBJ2-7, with D possibly being TRBD1 (5 bases). The CDR3 totals 14 residues. The V end lost 11 bases, the J end lost 6 bases, and 23 bases lay between the germline ends. From germline, CDR1 is SEHNR and CDR2 FQNEAQ (reference sequence). CDR3: CASSLGVREGEQYF. The CDR3 region has the DNA TGTGCCTCTTCCTTAGGGGTAAGAGAAGGCGAGCAGTACTTC. Full variable domain (remainder filled in from reference TRBV7-9 and TRBJ2-7): DTGVSQNPRHKITKRGQNVTFRCDPISEHNRLYWYRQTLGQGPEFLTYFQNEAQLEKSRLLSDRFSAERPKGSFSTLEIQRTEQGDSAMYLCASSLGVREGEQYFGPGTRLTVT.

V gene TRBV5-1 combines with J gene TRBJ2-7; TRBD2 matches 7 bases. J lost 6 bases, V lost 2 bases, and 5 bases had no gene match. The CDR3 is made up of 13 amino acids. CDR1 is SGHRS and CDR2 is YFSETQ in the germline V gene. The CDR3 DNA follows: TGCGCCAGCAGCTTTTCCGGGAGGAGCGAGCAGTACTTC. It yields the protein CASSFSGRSEQYF.

This clone was counted a single time. V and J are TRBV7-9 and TRBJ2-5; D possibly corresponds to TRBD2 (5 bases). CDR1 SEHNR and CDR2 FQNEAQ come from the germline V gene (reference sequence). V gave up 5 bases and J gave up 11 bases, with 15 bases separating them. There are 12 residues in the CDR3. The CDR3 DNA is TGTGCCAGCAGCCTCGGAGGAGCTGCGCAGTACTTC. Protein sequence: CASSLGGAAQYF.

The chain joins TRBV5-4 to TRBJ2-2; 9 nucleotides line up with TRBD2. This CDR3 is 19 amino acids long. Germline CDR1 and CDR2: SGHNT and YYREEE (reference sequence). Losses at the gene ends were 1 base for V and 5 bases for J; bases not matched to a gene: 15. The chain's CDR3 is CASSLSRDLAGRLTGELFF. CDR3 sequence (DNA): TGTGCCAGCAGCTTGTCCCGGGACCTAGCGGGACGGTTGACCGGGGAGCTGTTTTTT.

The CDR3 sequence is CASSTDGTSGNEQYF. CDR3 nucleotides: TGTGCCAGCAGCACCGACGGGACTAGCGGGAACGAGCAGTACTTC. J is TRBJ2-7 and V is TRBV7-2; 13 bases map to TRBD2. Germline V lookup: CDR1 SGHTA, CDR2 FQGNSA. Trimming took 5 bases from V and 5 from J; bases not matched to a gene: 6. There are 15 residues in the CDR3.

The gene calls are TRBV4-2 and TRBJ2-3; 7 bases fit TRBD1. Germline-derived CDR1 and CDR2 are LGHNA and YNFKEQ. The CDR3 has 17 amino acids. Trimming took 2 bases from V and 1 from J; bases not matched to a gene: 9. CDR3 region: CASSQHFQGTGTDTQYF. Written as DNA, the CDR3 is TGTGCCAGCAGCCAACATTTTCAGGGGACAGGCACAGATACGCAGTATTTT.

The chain is built from TRBV4-3 and TRBJ2-1, with 7 bases identical to TRBD2. J gave up 11 bases and V 3 bases, and 4 bases lay outside the gene matches. This CDR3 is built from 12 residues. Per germline, CDR1 LGHNA and CDR2 YSLEER. The CDR3 nucleotides read TGCGCCAGCAGCCACGCCGGGACTAAGCAGTTCTTC. Encoded protein: CASSHAGTKQFF.

By sample share, this clone is large. This rearrangement joins TRBV6-5 to TRBJ1-2; D might be TRBD1 (5 bases). The germline V and J ends were trimmed by 3 bases and 4 bases, with 12 bases remaining between them. Per germline, CDR1 MNHEY and CDR2 SVGAGI. The CDR3 consists of 14 residues. Here the CDR3 DNA reads TGTGCCAGCAGTTATAGGGGCGCAAGCTATGGCTACACCTTC. Translated, it gives CASSYRGASYGYTF.

Here the CDR3 DNA reads TGTGCCAGCAGTGAACGAGTCGAGCAGTTCTTC. Translation gives CASSERVEQFF. The chain has TRBV25-1 and TRBJ2-1; D remains unclear. Germline V lookup: CDR1 MGHDK, CDR2 SYGVNS. Trimming pared 2 bases from V and 10 bases from J, leaving 6 bases between. The CDR3 sequence is 11 residues long.